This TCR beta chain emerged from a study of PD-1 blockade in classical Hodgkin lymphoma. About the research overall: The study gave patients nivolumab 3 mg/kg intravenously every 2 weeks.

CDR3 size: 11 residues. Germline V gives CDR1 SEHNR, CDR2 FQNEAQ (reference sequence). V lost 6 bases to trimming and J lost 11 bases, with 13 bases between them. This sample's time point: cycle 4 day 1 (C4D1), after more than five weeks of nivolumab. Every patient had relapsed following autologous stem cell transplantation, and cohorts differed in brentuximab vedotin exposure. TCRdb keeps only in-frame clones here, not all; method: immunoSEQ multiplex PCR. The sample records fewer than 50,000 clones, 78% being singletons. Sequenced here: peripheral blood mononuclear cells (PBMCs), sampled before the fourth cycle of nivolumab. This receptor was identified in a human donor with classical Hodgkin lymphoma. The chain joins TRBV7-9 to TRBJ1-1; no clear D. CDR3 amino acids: CASSGFESAFF. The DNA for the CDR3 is TGTGCCAGCAGTGGGTTTGAAAGCGCTTTCTTT.